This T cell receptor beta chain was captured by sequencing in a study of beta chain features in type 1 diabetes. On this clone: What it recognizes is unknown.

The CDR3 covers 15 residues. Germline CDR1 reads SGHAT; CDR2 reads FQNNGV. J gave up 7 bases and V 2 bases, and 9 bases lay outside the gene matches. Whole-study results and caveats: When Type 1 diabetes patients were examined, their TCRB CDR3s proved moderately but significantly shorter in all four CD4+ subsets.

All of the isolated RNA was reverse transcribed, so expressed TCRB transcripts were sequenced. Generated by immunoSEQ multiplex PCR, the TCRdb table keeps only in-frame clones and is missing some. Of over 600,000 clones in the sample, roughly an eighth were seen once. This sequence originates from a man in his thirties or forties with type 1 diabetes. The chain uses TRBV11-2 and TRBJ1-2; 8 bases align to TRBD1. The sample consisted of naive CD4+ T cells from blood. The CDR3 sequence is CASSLMDRVGGGYTF. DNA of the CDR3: TGTGCCAGCAGCTTAATGGACAGGGTAGGAGGTGGCTACACCTTC.